This T cell receptor beta chain is from a study of blood T cell repertoires in COVID-19. Study-level background: T cells, B-cell-depleted T cells, or PBMCs supplied cDNA or gDNA.

In the source study's methods: Researchers report that nucleated cell counts were estimated from reference gene primer amplification. Sequenced by immunoSEQ multiplex PCR; TCRdb stores in-frame clones only, minus some. The V and J calls and the clone size are those of that table, but D and trimming were determined from the DNA. The sample includes under 200,000 clones, roughly 90% of them seen just once. The origin of this receptor is a man aged 18-30 years with active or convalescent COVID-19. The sample consisted of peripheral blood.

CDR3 coding DNA: TGTGCCAGCAGCCAGCTTGCGGGAGGGCCGGGTACCGGGGAGCTGTTTTTT. Translated, it gives CASSQLAGGPGTGELFF. This chain connects TRBV4-2 to TRBJ2-2; 9 bases fit TRBD2. The germline V gene has CDR1 LGHNA and CDR2 YNFKEQ. The J segment lost 5 bases and the V segment lost 3 bases, leaving 10 bases of the junction unmatched. The CDR3 covers 17 residues.